The next 22 T cell receptor beta chains were all read from a single sample in a study of cytomegalovirus exposure and HLA in healthy donors. This PCR relied on a set of 60 Vbeta primers and 13 Jbeta primers. Profiling relied on immunoSEQ multiplex PCR, and the TCRdb table lists in-frame clones only, not all of them. This sample has hundreds of thousands of clones, with more than 70% found just once. The sequenced sample consisted of PBMCs. The source is a boy between 10 and 17 years old in good health and CMV-seronegative.

In its sample, this clone was seen a few times. V gene TRBV9 combines with J gene TRBJ1-5; D unclear. The germline V gene has CDR1 SGDLS and CDR2 YYNGEE. The CDR3 extends over 15 amino acids. The germline V and J ends were trimmed by 0 bases and 3 bases, with 10 bases remaining between them. The CDR3 is CASSVAEGFNQPQHF. In DNA, the CDR3 is TGTGCCAGCAGCGTAGCGGAGGGATTCAATCAGCCCCAGCATTTT.

For this clone: An end of the junction differs from the germline gene, which may be a read error. CDR3 sequence reads: CASSLGGQGLDF. The CDR3 region has the DNA TGTGCCAGCAGCTTAGGCGGACAGGGACTGGACTTC. The rearrangement uses TRBV13 and TRBJ2-7; 8 nucleotides align to TRBD1. Per the germline V gene, CDR1 is PRHDT and CDR2 is FYEKMQ (reference sequence). CDR3 size: 12 residues.

The chain couples TRBV7-9 to TRBJ2-3; D gene uncertain. The CDR3 length is 14 residues. Germline V CDR1 and CDR2: SEHNR, FQNEAQ (reference sequence). V shed 1 base and J shed 8 bases, with 13 bases lying between them. CDR3 loop: CASSLVGMAATQYF. The DNA for the CDR3 is TGTGCCAGCAGCTTAGTGGGTATGGCGGCTACGCAGTATTTT.

The CDR3 reads CASSVSGSTDTQYF. As DNA, the CDR3 is TGTGCCAGCAGCGTATCAGGGTCCACAGATACGCAGTATTTT. The gene calls are TRBV9 and TRBJ2-3, with D perhaps TRBD1 (5 bases). This CDR3 comprises 14 residues. The V end lost 1 base, the J end lost 2 bases, and 8 bases lay between the germline ends. Germline V gene sequence: CDR1 SGDLS, CDR2 YYNGEE.

This clone was seen a single time. The rearrangement joins TRBV14 to TRBJ1-1, with a tentative D call TRBD1 (6 bases). V lost 5 bases and J 1 base, leaving 8 bases between the germline ends. Per germline, CDR1 SGHDN and CDR2 FVKESK. The CDR3 runs 13 residues. CDR3 protein: CASSRGKNTEAFF. The CDR3 coding sequence is TGTGCCAGCAGCAGGGGGAAGAACACTGAAGCTTTCTTT.

The chain uses TRBV2 and TRBJ2-5; D is unclear. Trimming took off 7 bases at V and 9 bases at J, with 12 bases between the two ends. Germline V lookup: CDR1 SNHLY, CDR2 FYNNEI. The CDR3 is 11 amino acids. CDR3 nucleotides: TGTGCCAGCACGGTAACGCGCTCCCAGTACTTC. Protein sequence: CASTVTRSQYF.

The chain carries TRBV7-3 and TRBJ2-3, with TRBD2 matching over 8 bases. CDR3 length: 16 amino acids. Unmatched junction bases numbered 11, after V lost 3 bases and J lost 6 bases. CDR1 SGHTA and CDR2 FQGTGA come from the germline V gene. CDR3 in amino acids: CASSFAHTGGQDTQYF. CDR3 DNA sequence: TGTGCCAGCAGCTTCGCACATACGGGGGGGCAGGATACGCAGTATTTT. Together with reference TRBV7-3 and TRBJ2-3, the CDR3 gives the full variable domain: GAGVSQTPSNKVTEKGKYVELRCDPISGHTALYWYRQSLGQGPEFLIYFQGTGAADDSGLPNDRFFAVRPEGSVSTLKIQRTERGDSAVYLCASSFAHTGGQDTQYFGPGTRLTVL.

This clone was picked up a small number of times. This chain joins TRBV30 and TRBJ1-4; maybe TRBD1 (6 bases). CDR3 length: 14 amino acids. Germline assignment: CDR1 GTSNPN and CDR2 SVGIG (reference sequence). Trimming stripped 0 bases from V and 8 bases from J, with 13 bases between. DNA of the CDR3: TGTGCCTGGAGTGTAGGGGGGGATGGAGAAAAACTGTTTTTT. It specifies CAWSVGGDGEKLFF.

The rearrangement uses TRBV6-6 and TRBJ1-1; possible D gene TRBD1, 5 bases. Trimming left V 7 bases short and J 2 bases short, with 17 bases between. The CDR3 runs 15 residues. CDR1 and CDR2 (germline): MNHNY, SVGAGI (reference sequence). This CDR3 reads CASKDMGGVNTEAFF. DNA of the CDR3: TGTGCCAGCAAAGACATGGGGGGAGTTAACACTGAAGCTTTCTTT.

The chain joins TRBV9 to TRBJ2-2; 8 bases align to TRBD1. Germline CDR1 is SGDLS and CDR2 is YYNGEE. Trimming removed 3 bases from V and 4 bases from J; junction bases left unmatched: 5. The CDR3 consists of 15 residues. In DNA, the CDR3 is TGTGCCAGCAGCGCAAGGACAGGGTCCACCGGGGAGCTGTTTTTT. It translates to CASSARTGSTGELFF. Based on the CDR3 plus reference TRBV9 and TRBJ2-2, the full variable domain is DSGVTQTPKHLITATGQRVTLRCSPRSGDLSVYWYQQSLDQGLQFLIQYYNGEERAKGNILERFSAQQFPDLHSELNLSSLELGDSALYFCASSARTGSTGELFFGEGSRLTVL.

The chain combines TRBV2 with TRBJ1-6, with D unresolved. Germline V gives CDR1 SNHLY, CDR2 FYNNEI. Deletions cut 4 bases from V and 7 bases from J, with 11 bases between. CDR3 length equals 14 residues. The CDR3 is CASSGAWWNSPLHF. Here the CDR3 DNA reads TGTGCCAGCAGTGGCGCGTGGTGGAATTCACCCCTCCACTTT.

The V gene is TRBV30, the J gene TRBJ1-1, with a possible D match to TRBD1 (5 bases). Germline CDR1 is GTSNPN and CDR2 is SVGIG (reference sequence). The CDR3 length is 13 residues. V lost 5 bases and J 0 bases, leaving 10 bases between the germline ends. CDR3 sequence (DNA): TGTGCCTGGGACGGACAACTGAACACTGAAGCTTTCTTT. Its translation is CAWDGQLNTEAFF.

The gene calls are TRBV10-3 and TRBJ2-1; TRBD2 matches 11 bases. The CDR3 covers 15 residues. The ends lost 6 bases at V and 6 bases at J; junction bases unmatched: 7. From germline, CDR1 is ENHRY and CDR2 SYGVKD. The DNA for the CDR3 is TGTGCCATCAGGAATAGCGGGGGGGCTATCAATGAGCAGTTCTTC. This encodes CAIRNSGGAINEQFF.

This clone was picked up one time. V usage is TRBV5-1 and J usage is TRBJ1-1; no clear D gene. Germline loops: CDR1 SGHRS, CDR2 YFSETQ. With 0 bases removed from V and 0 bases from J, the gap between germline ends came to 6 bases. The CDR3 consists of 14 residues. This CDR3 is CASSLGNMNTEAFF. The CDR3 DNA reads TGCGCCAGCAGCTTGGGTAACATGAACACTGAAGCTTTCTTT.

This clone turned up a few times. The chain combines TRBV5-6 with TRBJ1-5; TRBD1 might be the D (6 bases). Trimming removed 4 bases at V and 6 bases at J, with 11 bases between. CDR1 SGHDT and CDR2 YYEEEE come from the germline V gene. There are 13 residues in the CDR3. CDR3 in amino acids: CASSPNRAQPQHF. The DNA for the CDR3 is TGTGCCAGCAGCCCCAACAGGGCTCAGCCCCAGCATTTT.

J is TRBJ1-5 and V is TRBV6-1, with D perhaps matching TRBD1 (6 bases). Germline V gives CDR1 MNHNS, CDR2 SASEGT. V gave up 6 bases and J gave up 0 bases, with 9 bases separating them. The CDR3 spans 14 residues. Here the CDR3 DNA reads TGTGCCAGCAGGACAGGCCATAGCAATCAGCCCCAGCATTTT. Amino acids: CASRTGHSNQPQHF.

This chain links TRBV27 with TRBJ1-2; weak D call: TRBD1 (5 bases). The V gene lost 4 bases and the J gene lost 6 bases, with 15 bases spanning the gap. This CDR3 has 14 residues. The germline V gene has CDR1 MNHEY and CDR2 SMNVEV (reference sequence). The CDR3 loop reads CASSSLPGKDGYTF. CDR3 bases: TGTGCCAGCAGTTCGCTGCCAGGGAAGGATGGCTACACCTTC.

The chain recombines TRBV12-5 with TRBJ1-1; 7 nucleotides match TRBD1. In germline, CDR1 is LGHNT, CDR2 FRNRAP. V dropped 6 bases and J dropped 8; count of bases not matched to a gene: 12. The CDR3 totals 14 residues. CDR3 in amino acids: CASGNYPGGGEAFF. As DNA, the CDR3 is TGTGCTAGTGGGAACTACCCTGGAGGGGGCGAAGCTTTCTTT.

The chain links TRBV4-1 to TRBJ1-3; possible D gene TRBD1, 5 bases. V dropped 4 bases and J dropped 0 bases, with 10 bases sitting between them. This CDR3 is 15 amino acids long. Germline CDR1 reads MGHRA; CDR2 reads YSYEKL. DNA for the CDR3: TGCGCCAGCAGCCCCAGGGTTAACTCTGGAAACACCATATATTTT. It specifies CASSPRVNSGNTIYF.

This sequence joins TRBV5-1 and TRBJ1-1; D remains unclear. The germline V and J ends were trimmed by 5 bases and 5 bases, with 10 bases remaining between them. Per germline, CDR1 SGHRS and CDR2 YFSETQ. The CDR3 totals 12 residues. The CDR3 here is CASSNGRTEAFF. The CDR3 bases are TGCGCCAGCAGTAACGGGAGGACTGAAGCTTTCTTT.

The chain employs TRBV7-9 and TRBJ2-1; D possibly corresponds to TRBD2 (7 bases). CDR1 SEHNR and CDR2 FQNEAQ come from the germline V gene (reference sequence). The CDR3 runs 14 residues. V was pared by 5 bases and J by 7 bases, with 15 bases between. The CDR3 region has the DNA TGTGCCAGCAGCATCGGGGGGCCGGGGAATGAGCAGTTCTTC. As protein: CASSIGGPGNEQFF.

This clone showed up just a few times. The chain uses TRBV9 and TRBJ1-1; D perhaps matches TRBD1 (6 bases). Germline V lookup: CDR1 SGDLS, CDR2 YYNGEE. This CDR3 is built from 16 residues. The ends were cut back, 0 bases at V and 6 bases at J, with 18 bases in the middle. The CDR3 region has the DNA TGTGCCAGCAGCGTAGGGGGGGGCAGGGTGGACGCTGAAGCTTTCTTT. Its translation is CASSVGGGRVDAEAFF.